This TCR beta chain appears in the sequencing data of a study of OX40 agonist ivuxolimab in advanced cancers. As for the study in general: Across the patients, intravenous ivuxolimab was delivered every 2 weeks at 0.01 to 10 mg/kg.

Data came from immunoSEQ multiplex PCR; TCRdb stores just in-frame clones and leaves some out. The sample lists just under 75,000 clones; 80% to 95% were seen once. Germline lookup yields CDR1 SGHRS and CDR2 YFSETQ. This CDR3 comprises 14 residues. V lost 0 bases and J lost 8, with 12 bases in between. The J gene is TRBJ2-1, the V gene TRBV5-1; D unresolved. The receptor comes from an adult with an advanced solid tumor such as melanoma, head and neck, liver or kidney cancer. The sample was CD4+ or CD8+ T cells sorted from blood, taken in a trial of the OX40 agonist ivuxolimab. CDR3 DNA: TGCGCCAGCAGCTTGGCCTCGTCTTTCTATGAGCAGTTCTTC. Encoded protein: CASSLASSFYEQFF.